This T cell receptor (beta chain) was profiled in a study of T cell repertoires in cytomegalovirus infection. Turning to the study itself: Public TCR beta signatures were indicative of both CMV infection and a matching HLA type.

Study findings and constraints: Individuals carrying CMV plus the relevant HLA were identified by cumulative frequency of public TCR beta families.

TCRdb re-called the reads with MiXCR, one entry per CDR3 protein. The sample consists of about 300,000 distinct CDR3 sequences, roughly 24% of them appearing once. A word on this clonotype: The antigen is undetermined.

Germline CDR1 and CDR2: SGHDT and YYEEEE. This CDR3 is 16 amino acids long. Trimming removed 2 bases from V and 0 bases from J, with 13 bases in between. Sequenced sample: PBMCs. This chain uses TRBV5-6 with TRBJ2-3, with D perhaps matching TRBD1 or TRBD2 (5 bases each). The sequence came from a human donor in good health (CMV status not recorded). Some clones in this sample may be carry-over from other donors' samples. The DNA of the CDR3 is TGTGCCAGCAGCTTCTTAGGGACGGGGAGCACAGATACGCAGTATTTT. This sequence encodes CASSFLGTGSTDTQYF.